What follows are 19 T cell receptor beta chains derived from one specimen sequenced in a study of blood T cells in healthy people across ages. PCR was performed a second time for about 7 to 12 cycles using a sample-barcoded 5' primer and a J-beta primer mix. TCRdb recomputed calls from the 5' RACE reads with MiXCR, one row per CDR3 protein. The table has over 1.5 million distinct CDR3 sequences, just under 50% seen once; the top ten hold over 2%. The sample taken for sequencing was blood. These receptor sequences come from a woman in her thirties or forties in good health.

The gene calls are TRBV10-3 and TRBJ2-1; 13 nucleotides match TRBD2. The V gene's germline CDR1 is ENHRY and CDR2 SYGVKD. Losses at the gene ends were 10 bases for V and 7 bases for J; bases not matched to a gene: 4. CDR3 length equals 13 residues. The CDR3 bases are TGTGCCACACTAGCGGGGGGGGGGAATGAGCAGTTCTTC. Translation gives CATLAGGGNEQFF.

The chain couples TRBV7-9 to TRBJ1-1; D is undetermined. The CDR3 length is 11 residues. The V end was cut by 4 bases, the J end by 8 bases, with 8 bases between. Per germline, CDR1 SEHNR and CDR2 FQNEAQ (reference sequence). The CDR3: CASSSMREAFF. CDR3 DNA sequence: TGTGCCAGCAGCTCTATGCGGGAAGCTTTCTTT.

The genes are TRBV5-1 and TRBJ2-3; possible D gene TRBD2, 6 bases. CDR3 length: 14 residues. Trimming stripped 7 bases from V and 5 bases from J, with 17 bases between. Per the germline V gene, CDR1 is SGHRS and CDR2 is YFSETQ. The CDR3 DNA is TGCGCCAGCGGCGAAGAGGTGCGGGGAGATACGCAGTATTTT. As protein: CASGEEVRGDTQYF.

This clonotype has only a few counts. The chain employs TRBV28 and TRBJ2-5; TRBD1 matches 8 bases. Trimming cost V 4 bases and J 4 bases; bases outside gene matches: 8. The length of the CDR3 is 15 residues. The germline CDR1 and CDR2 sequences are MDHEN and SYDVKM. The CDR3 loop reads CASSSRTGMGETQYF. CDR3 DNA: TGTGCCAGCAGTTCTCGGACAGGGATGGGAGAGACCCAGTACTTC.

The rearrangement links TRBV7-9 to TRBJ2-7; 9 bases agree with TRBD2. Germline V CDR1 and CDR2: SEHNR, FQNEAQ (reference sequence). V was pared by 5 bases and J by 6 bases, with 8 bases of the junction left unmatched. The CDR3 runs 14 residues. CDR3 DNA sequence: TGTGCCAGCAGCACAAGTAGCGGGGGCGTCGAGCAGTACTTC. It yields the protein CASSTSSGGVEQYF.

This clonotype was seen a handful of times. J is TRBJ2-5 and V is TRBV20-1; 11 bases line up with TRBD2. The CDR3 has 13 amino acids. The V gene end was trimmed by 5 bases and the J gene end by 4 bases; junction bases not matched to a gene: 3. The germline V gene encodes CDR1 DFQATT and CDR2 SNEGSKA (reference sequence). The chain's CDR3 is CSARTSGSETQYF. The CDR3 coding sequence is TGCAGTGCTCGGACTAGCGGGTCAGAGACCCAGTACTTC.

This clonotype turned up a few times. J is TRBJ1-5 and V is TRBV7-2; D may be TRBD1 (6 bases). V lost 6 bases and J 6 bases, leaving 15 bases between the germline ends. CDR3 size: 14 residues. From germline, CDR1 is SGHTA and CDR2 FQGNSA. The CDR3 DNA sequence: TGTGCCAGCAGTCCCGGGACATCGGGTCAGCCCCAGCATTTT. Translation gives CASSPGTSGQPQHF.

This clonotype was observed once. One junction end disagrees with the germline gene, perhaps due to a read error. The chain carries TRBV4-3 and TRBJ2-3; TRBD1 is a possible D gene (5 bases). The CDR3 length is 13 residues. The V gene's germline CDR1 is LGHNA and CDR2 YSLEER. CDR3 region: CASSHSMTDTQYF. The DNA of the CDR3 is TGCGCCAGCAGCCATTCGATGACAGATACACAGTATTTT.

This clonotype occurred a few times. The chain joins TRBV9 to TRBJ2-1, with unresolved D. This CDR3 is 14 amino acids long. The germline V and J ends were trimmed by 0 bases and 7 bases, with 11 bases remaining between them. Looked up from germline, CDR1 is SGDLS and CDR2 is YYNGEE. CDR3: CASSVVESANEQFF. CDR3 DNA: TGTGCCAGCAGCGTAGTTGAATCGGCGAATGAGCAGTTCTTC.

There are a few counts of this clonotype. The chain is built from TRBV15 and TRBJ2-3; 10 bases line up with TRBD2. CDR1 is LNHNV and CDR2 is YYDKDF in the germline V gene (reference sequence). V was pared by 1 base and J by 8 bases, with 6 bases of the junction left unmatched. The length of the CDR3 is 15 residues. The CDR3 reads CATSRATSGVVTQYF. The CDR3 region has the DNA TGTGCCACCAGCAGAGCCACTAGCGGGGTCGTTACGCAGTATTTT.

With regard to this clonotype: Germline and junction disagree at one end, which may indicate a read error. This sequence joins TRBV5-1 and TRBJ2-4; D is undetermined. The assigned J gene may be wrong: the sequence end matches TRBJ2-5 better. This CDR3 comprises 15 residues. Germline V gene lookup returns CDR1 SGHRS and CDR2 YFSETQ. CDR3 loop: CASSFQSSSQGTQYF. The CDR3 nucleotides are TGCGCCAGCAGCTTTCAGTCATCGAGCCAAGGGACCCAGTACTTC.

In this sample, this clonotype turned up a few times. The chain recombines TRBV29-1 with TRBJ2-7; D possibly corresponds to TRBD1 (5 bases). Germline CDR1 SQVTM, CDR2 ANQGSEA. The CDR3 has 13 amino acids. V lost 4 bases to trimming and J lost 4 bases, with 14 bases between them. The CDR3 protein is CSVVAGPFYEQYF. DNA for the CDR3: TGCAGCGTTGTTGCAGGGCCCTTTTACGAGCAGTACTTC.

There are a few counts of this clonotype. The gene calls are TRBV7-2 and TRBJ1-2; a possible D gene is TRBD1 (5 bases). V lost 4 bases to trimming and J lost 9 bases, with 15 bases between them. The CDR3 is 13 residues long. Germline assignment: CDR1 SGHTA and CDR2 FQGNSA. In DNA, the CDR3 is TGTGCCAGCAGCTCCAGTGGGGGTACTCGCTACACCTTC. Protein: CASSSSGGTRYTF.

CDR3 sequence reads: CASSQDGLAGGSSYNEQFF. The CDR3, as DNA: TGTGCCAGCAGCCAAGATGGGCTAGCGGGGGGCTCCTCCTACAATGAGCAGTTCTTC. The rearrangement uses TRBV3-1 and TRBJ2-1; 11 positions match TRBD2. The CDR3 runs to 19 residues. J lost 0 bases, V lost 0 bases, and 7 bases had no gene match. Germline V gene sequence: CDR1 LGHDT, CDR2 YNNKEL (reference sequence).

This clonotype was detected a few times. This sequence joins TRBV29-1 and TRBJ2-7, with D tentatively TRBD1 (5 bases). The CDR3 is made up of 16 amino acids. V was pared by 7 bases and J by 2 bases, with 24 bases between. CDR1 SQVTM and CDR2 ANQGSEA come from the germline V gene. Here the CDR3 DNA reads TGCAGCGCCCCTCCCCCACCCCAGGGTCATCCCTACGAGCAGTACTTC. Protein product: CSAPPPPQGHPYEQYF.

V and J are TRBV6-5 and TRBJ2-7, with D maybe TRBD2 (7 bases). The V gene's germline CDR1 is MNHEY and CDR2 SVGAGI. This CDR3 has 17 amino acids. The V end was cut by 1 base, the J end by 1 base, with 17 bases between. CDR3 amino acids: CASSYLRGGPLSYEQYF. DNA of the CDR3: TGTGCCAGCAGTTACTTGAGGGGGGGGCCCCTATCCTACGAGCAGTACTTC.

This clonotype has a handful of counts. The chain employs TRBV12-3 or TRBV12-4 and TRBJ2-4; tentatively, D is TRBD1 or TRBD2 (5 bases each). TRBJ2-7 explains the end of the DNA better; the J call may be wrong. This CDR3 region has 13 residues. As DNA, the CDR3 is TGTGCCAGCAGTAAGGGACGAGACTACGAGCAGTACTTC. Translating gives CASSKGRDYEQYF.

This chain uses TRBV28 with TRBJ1-2; D unresolved. The CDR3 consists of 17 residues. V lost 4 bases to trimming and J lost 1 base, with 19 bases between them. Germline V gives CDR1 MDHEN, CDR2 SYDVKM. CDR3 region: CASSSYSPGSRNYGYTF. CDR3 bases: TGTGCCAGCAGTTCCTACAGTCCCGGCAGCCGTAACTATGGCTACACCTTC.

V gene TRBV7-3 combines with J gene TRBJ2-1; 14 bases match TRBD2. The CDR3 spans 20 residues. V was pared by 4 bases and J by 0 bases, with 11 bases of the junction left unmatched. From germline, CDR1 is SGHTA and CDR2 FQGTGA. The CDR3 region has the DNA TGTGCCAGCAGCTCCTCCGGGACTAGCGGGAGTCGGAGCTCCTACAATGAGCAGTTCTTC. It codes for CASSSSGTSGSRSSYNEQFF. The full variable domain, rest sourced from reference TRBV7-3 and TRBJ2-1, is GAGVSQTPSNKVTEKGKYVELRCDPISGHTALYWYRQSLGQGPEFLIYFQGTGAADDSGLPNDRFFAVRPEGSVSTLKIQRTERGDSAVYLCASSSSGTSGSRSSYNEQFFGPGTRLTVL.